The 26 T cell receptor beta chains presented below share a single source sample, sequenced in a study of identical twins. TCRdb re-called the 5' RACE reads through MiXCR, storing one row per CDR3 protein. The sample shows about 260,000 distinct CDR3 sequences, 7% of them seen only once. This sample also belongs to another study, concerning yellow fever vaccine responses in identical twins.

Material for sequencing was memory (CD45RO+) T cells sorted from blood. All receptors come from a woman between 18 and 29 years old in good health.

The table lists this clonotype with a few counts. The chain recombines TRBV5-1 with TRBJ2-3; D is possibly TRBD1 (6 bases). V was cut by 3 bases and J by 5 bases, with 7 bases left in between. This CDR3 is 12 amino acids long. The V gene's germline CDR1 is SGHRS and CDR2 YFSETQ. CDR3 protein: CASSWGLDTQYF. The CDR3 nucleotides are TGCGCCAGCAGCTGGGGGCTAGATACGCAGTATTTT.

This clonotype was observed a handful of times. The chain uses TRBV7-2 and TRBJ2-3; TRBD2 matches at 7 bases. Germline-derived CDR1 and CDR2 are SGHTA and FQGNSA. V was clipped by 1 base and J by 2 bases; unmatched bases: 6. This CDR3 region has 16 residues. The CDR3 DNA is TGTGCCAGCAGCTTAGGGCTAGCGGTTTACACAGATACGCAGTATTTT. It is translated as CASSLGLAVYTDTQYF.

The chain carries TRBV7-9 and TRBJ2-5, with 10 bases fitting TRBD1. CDR3 length: 14 residues. CDR1 is SEHNR and CDR2 is FQNEAQ in the germline V gene (reference sequence). V dropped 3 bases and J dropped 5; count of bases not matched to a gene: 3. The chain's CDR3 is CASSLGQGLETQYF. The CDR3 DNA sequence: TGTGCCAGCAGCTTGGGACAGGGGCTCGAGACCCAGTACTTC.

The sample holds a few counts of this clonotype. V is TRBV4-2 and J is TRBJ2-2; 9 bases map to TRBD2. Per germline, CDR1 LGHNA and CDR2 YNFKEQ. The ends lost 4 bases at V and 4 bases at J; junction bases unmatched: 7. The CDR3 has 16 residues. Here the CDR3 reads CASSRETSGSTGELFF. The CDR3 DNA reads TGTGCCAGCAGCCGTGAGACTAGCGGAAGCACCGGGGAGCTGTTTTTT.

This clonotype was seen repeatedly, ten times or more. The chain couples TRBV5-1 to TRBJ2-1, with 7 bases matching TRBD1. The trim removed 4 bases at V and 9 bases at J, leaving 7 bases unmatched. The CDR3 is 13 residues long. CDR1 and CDR2 (germline): SGHRS, YFSETQ. CDR3 sequence: CASSKGQTTEQFF. The CDR3 DNA sequence: TGCGCCAGCAGCAAGGGACAGACGACTGAGCAGTTCTTC.

V is TRBV10-1 and J is TRBJ2-7, with 8 bases matching TRBD2. The J segment lost 3 bases and the V segment lost 7 bases, leaving 11 bases of the junction unmatched. The CDR3 sequence is 15 residues long. CDR1 is WNHNN and CDR2 is SYGVQD in the germline V gene (reference sequence). CDR3 loop: CASTVPWAGGYEQYF. The CDR3 nucleotides are TGCGCCAGCACAGTACCTTGGGCGGGGGGCTACGAGCAGTACTTC.

The rearrangement joins TRBV9 to TRBJ1-5; D gene uncertain. The CDR3 is 14 residues long. The V and J ends lost 0 bases and 2 bases respectively, with 6 bases between them. Germline CDR1 reads SGDLS; CDR2 reads YYNGEE. In DNA form, the CDR3 reads TGTGCCAGCAGCGTAGGCGGTGGCAATCAGCCCCAGCATTTT. The encoded protein is CASSVGGGNQPQHF.

This clonotype was seen more than once but under ten times. J is TRBJ2-5 and V is TRBV28, with D possibly matching TRBD2 (5 bases). Germline V gene data show CDR1 as MDHEN and CDR2 as SYDVKM. This CDR3 comprises 14 residues. V dropped 3 bases and J dropped 0 bases, with 8 bases sitting between them. In DNA, the CDR3 is TGTGCCAGCAGTTTGAGCGGAGACCAAGAGACCCAGTACTTC. Translated, it gives CASSLSGDQETQYF.

Comment on this clonotype: A much larger clone differs from this one at a single base, so this may be a read error. The V call is TRBV11-3, the J call TRBJ2-1; the D is unclear. Germline V lookup: CDR1 SGHNT, CDR2 YENEEA. The CDR3 loop spans 13 amino acids. V was shortened by 3 bases and J by 12 bases, with 15 bases between the two germline ends. CDR3 bases: TGTGCCAGCAGCTTCCCCTTGGACCCAAGGCAGTTCTTC. Protein sequence: CASSFPLDPRQFF. Complete variable domain (other parts from reference TRBV11-3 and TRBJ2-1): EAGVVQSPRYKIIEKKQPVAFWCNPISGHNTLYWYLQNLGQGPELLIRYENEEAVDDSQLPKDRFSAERLKGVDSTLKIQPAELGDSAVYLCASSFPLDPRQFFGPGTRLTVL.

This clonotype was recorded many times. CDR3 coding DNA: TGCGCCAGCAGCGCAACTTCGGAGGCCTATGGCTACACCTTC. Protein: CASSATSEAYGYTF. The genes are TRBV5-1 and TRBJ1-2, with no clear D. V gave up 4 bases and J gave up 4 bases, with 14 bases separating them. In germline, CDR1 is SGHRS, CDR2 YFSETQ. This CDR3 has 14 residues. The variable domain in full, with the rest retrieved from reference TRBV5-1 and TRBJ1-2, is KAGVTQTPRYLIKTRGQQVTLSCSPISGHRSVSWYQQTPGQGLQFLFEYFSETQRNKGNFPGRFSGRQFSNSRSEMNVSTLELGDSALYLCASSATSEAYGYTFGSGTRLTVV.

This clonotype was recorded at least ten times. V is TRBV7-2 and J is TRBJ2-1; TRBD2 matches 13 bases. With V trimmed by 3 bases and J by 3 bases, 2 bases remained unmatched. CDR1 is SGHTA, CDR2 FQGNSA, per germline. This CDR3 contains 16 residues. The CDR3 is CASSLGTSGIYNEQFF. The CDR3 DNA is TGTGCCAGCAGCTTGGGGACTAGCGGGATCTACAATGAGCAGTTCTTC.

In this sample, this clonotype turned up a few times. The genes are TRBV7-9 and TRBJ2-7; D perhaps matches TRBD1 (6 bases). V lost 0 bases to trimming and J lost 9 bases, with 12 bases between them. The CDR3 consists of 13 residues. Germline CDR1 is SEHNR and CDR2 is FQNEAQ (reference sequence). The CDR3 DNA reads as TGTGCCAGCAGCTTAGCGGTTCAGGGGACGCAGTACTTC. Translated: CASSLAVQGTQYF.

This clonotype was counted a few times. This chain connects TRBV5-1 to TRBJ1-2; D is unclear. The CDR3 is 13 amino acids. V lost 5 bases and J lost 4, with 12 bases in between. Per germline, CDR1 SGHRS and CDR2 YFSETQ. The CDR3 DNA reads as TGCGCCAGCAGTTCCGGGATCATCTATGGCTACACCTTC. It codes for CASSSGIIYGYTF.

There are a few counts of this clonotype. The V and J genes are TRBV12-3 or TRBV12-4 and TRBJ2-1, with 9 nucleotides matching TRBD1. The CDR3 extends over 14 amino acids. CDR3 region: CGPGGGTGLREQFF. CDR3 bases: TGTGGCCCTGGGGGCGGGACAGGGCTCAGGGAGCAGTTCTTC.

The rearrangement links TRBV11-3 to TRBJ2-2; no firm D call. The CDR3 has 15 residues. Per the germline V gene, CDR1 is SGHNT and CDR2 is YENEEA. Trimming stripped 1 base from V and 5 bases from J, with 11 bases between. The CDR3 DNA sequence: TGTGCCAGCAGCTTAGGGACCGCACGAACCGGGGAGCTGTTTTTT. Its protein is CASSLGTARTGELFF. The full variable domain, in which reference TRBV11-3 and TRBJ2-2 provide the parts outside the CDR3, is EAGVVQSPRYKIIEKKQPVAFWCNPISGHNTLYWYLQNLGQGPELLIRYENEEAVDDSQLPKDRFSAERLKGVDSTLKIQPAELGDSAVYLCASSLGTARTGELFFGEGSRLTVL.

The chain couples TRBV4-2 to TRBJ2-5; no clear D. Germline CDR1 and CDR2: LGHNA and YNFKEQ. The CDR3 runs to 14 residues. V was cut by 1 base and J by 1 base, with 7 bases left in between. The CDR3 reads CASSQGVTQETQYF. The DNA of the CDR3 is TGTGCCAGCAGCCAAGGGGTAACCCAAGAGACCCAGTACTTC.

V gene TRBV7-9 combines with J gene TRBJ2-7; tentatively, D is TRBD2 (6 bases). Germline CDR1 is SEHNR and CDR2 is FQNEAQ (reference sequence). V lost 5 bases and J lost 6, with 14 bases in between. The CDR3 is 13 residues long. CDR3 sequence reads: CASSPHGTVEQYV. The CDR3 DNA sequence: TGTGCCAGCAGCCCCCACGGGACTGTCGAGCAGTACGTC.

The chain employs TRBV28 and TRBJ2-6; 8 bases agree with TRBD1. Germline V CDR1 and CDR2: MDHEN, SYDVKM. There are 18 residues in the CDR3. Trimming took 6 bases from V and 0 from J; bases not matched to a gene: 10. CDR3 nucleotide sequence: TGTGCCAGCAGCCAGGGGGCGAGCGGATCCTCTGGGGCCAACGTCCTGACTTTC. This gives the protein CASSQGASGSSGANVLTF.

This clonotype was picked up a small number of times. This clone may be a read error of a much larger clone one base away. This chain connects TRBV6-4 to TRBJ1-5, with 10 bases that match TRBD1. Germline-derived CDR1 and CDR2 are MRHNA and SNTAGT. The trim removed 10 bases at V and 3 bases at J, leaving 6 bases unmatched. CDR3 size: 14 residues. This chain's CDR3 is CATQRQGANQPQHF. In DNA form, the CDR3 reads TGTGCCACTCAGAGACAGGGGGCCAATCAGCCCCAGCATTTT.

This clonotype came up a few times. V gene TRBV10-3 combines with J gene TRBJ2-1; 7 nucleotides align to TRBD1. The V and J ends lost 6 bases and 1 base, in that order; junction bases with no gene match: 3. The CDR3 totals 14 residues. Germline values: CDR1 ENHRY, CDR2 SYGVKD. CDR3 protein: CAIRGQASYNEQFF. In nucleotides, the CDR3 is TGTGCCATCAGAGGACAGGCATCCTACAATGAGCAGTTCTTC.

V usage is TRBV2 and J usage is TRBJ2-3; D may correspond to TRBD1 or TRBD2 (6 bases each). The CDR3 is 13 residues long. Germline loops: CDR1 SNHLY, CDR2 FYNNEI. V gave up 5 bases and J gave up 8 bases, with 14 bases separating them. The CDR3 is CASSRLEGGTQYF. The CDR3, as DNA: TGTGCCAGCAGTAGACTAGAAGGGGGTACGCAGTATTTT.

The table lists this clonotype with many counts. The CDR3 DNA reads TGTGCCAGCAGTTTATCTTGGGGGGGTGAGCAGTTCTTC. The encoded protein is CASSLSWGGEQFF. The V and J genes are TRBV12-3 or TRBV12-4 and TRBJ2-1; TRBD2 matches at 7 bases. V lost 2 bases and J lost 9; bases outside the gene matches: 4. The CDR3 totals 13 residues.

As regards this clonotype: A much larger clonotype is one base distant, so this may be a read error. The chain couples TRBV3-1 to TRBJ1-5; the D gene is possibly TRBD1 (5 bases). The V gene's germline CDR1 is LGHDT and CDR2 YNNKEL (reference sequence). The CDR3 spans 16 residues. The CDR3 region has the DNA TGTGCCAGCAGCCAAGATGGGGCAGGGAGCAATCGGCCCCAGCATTTT. Translation: CASSQDGAGSNRPQHF.

The chain joins TRBV20-1 to TRBJ2-3; 9 nucleotides match TRBD2. The germline V gene has CDR1 DFQATT and CDR2 SNEGSKA (reference sequence). The junction had 4 bases not matched to a gene; V was cut back by 5 bases and J by 1 base. The CDR3 length is 14 residues. CDR3 in DNA: TGCAGTGCTGGGGAGCGGGGGGGCACAGATACGCAGTATTTT. Protein product: CSAGERGGTDTQYF.

This clonotype turned up a few times. V is TRBV5-5 and J is TRBJ1-2; maybe TRBD1 (6 bases). Trimming stripped 4 bases from V and 2 bases from J, with 9 bases between. This CDR3 has 13 amino acids. Germline assignment: CDR1 SGHKS and CDR2 YYEKEE (reference sequence). In DNA form, the CDR3 reads TGTGCCAGCAGCGGACAGTTCAACTATGGCTACACCTTC. It codes for CASSGQFNYGYTF. Full variable domain (remainder filled in from reference TRBV5-5 and TRBJ1-2): DAGVTQSPTHLIKTRGQQVTLRCSPISGHKSVSWYQQVLGQGPQFIFQYYEKEERGRGNFPDRFSARQFPNYSSELNVNALLLGDSALYLCASSGQFNYGYTFGSGTRLTVV.

This clonotype was recorded a few times. The chain is built from TRBV6-1 and TRBJ2-6; no clear D gene. This CDR3 has 14 amino acids. V lost 8 bases and J lost 0, with 8 bases in between. The V gene's germline CDR1 is MNHNS and CDR2 SASEGT. In nucleotides, the CDR3 is TGTGCCAGCGGAATGCGCTCTGGGGCCAACGTCCTGACTTTC. Its translation: CASGMRSGANVLTF.